The table lists the clone carrying this T cell receptor beta chain with many counts. Its cognate antigen is unknown. CDR1 and CDR2 from the germline V gene are SEHNR and FQNEAQ (reference sequence). With 5 bases clipped from V and 5 bases from J, the junction kept 7 bases outside the gene matches. The CDR3 covers 15 residues. The data belong to a study of blood T cells in healthy people across ages. Study-level points and caveats: Roughly linear declines in TCR beta diversity per million T cells occurred with age.

A second PCR, run for about 6 to 12 cycles, used a sample-barcoded 5' primer plus a J-beta primer mix. TCRdb re-called the 5' RACE reads through MiXCR, storing one row per CDR3 protein. The sample records some 850,000 distinct CDR3 sequences, roughly 25% being singletons. These data were also filed under a second study, of T cells of mothers and their children. From that report: At roughly 1.6 ug per 15 ul, all of the extracted RNA went into cDNA synthesis.

The TCR comes from a boy aged 5-17 years in good health. The genes are TRBV7-9 and TRBJ2-5, with 11 nucleotides matching TRBD2. Sample: blood. CDR3 DNA sequence: TGTGCCAGCAGCCCCGGGACTAGCGGCACGGAGACCCAGTACTTC. Translated: CASSPGTSGTETQYF. The variable domain in full, with the rest retrieved from reference TRBV7-9 and TRBJ2-5, is DTGVSQNPRHKITKRGQNVTFRCDPISEHNRLYWYRQTLGQGPEFLTYFQNEAQLEKSRLLSDRFSAERPKGSFSTLEIQRTEQGDSAMYLCASSPGTSGTETQYFGPGTRLLVL.